A single T cell receptor beta chain is shown here with its context. Participants were placed into cohorts based on the clinical history they reported. The V end was cut by 7 bases, the J end by 1 base, with 14 bases between. CDR1 and CDR2 (germline): SNHLY, FYNNEI. The CDR3 is 14 residues long. This entry comes from a study of blood T cell repertoires in COVID-19. Study details: Both acute and convalescent COVID-19 samples were obtained from the United States, Italy and Spain.

How the authors handled the data: Estimates of nucleated cell counts were drawn from the amplification of reference gene primers. The assay was immunoSEQ multiplex PCR, and TCRdb's table has in-frame clones only and misses some. V, J and clone size are those of that table, while D and trimming were read from the DNA. The table includes some 270,000 clones, 84% detected once. The TCR sequence derives from a man between 50 and 59 years old who had recovered from COVID-19. This chain uses TRBV2 with TRBJ2-7; possible D gene TRBD2, 6 bases. Sequenced sample: PBMCs or T cells enriched from blood (not recorded which). The CDR3 DNA reads as TGTGCCAGCATTTTCGAGGCGGGATCCTACGAGCAGTACTTC. This sequence encodes CASIFEAGSYEQYF.